This TCR beta chain was documented in a study of CD8 T cells in ankylosing spondylitis. TCRdb called the 5' RACE reads again in MiXCR, with one record for every CDR3 protein. The sample shows over 150,000 distinct CDR3 sequences, 9.5% to 15% of them seen only once. The germline V and J ends were trimmed by 8 bases and 7 bases, with 11 bases remaining between them. The CDR3 covers 11 residues. There are a few counts of this clonotype. Sequenced input: blood, either unsorted or a sorted T cell fraction (not recorded which). The chain employs TRBV12-3 or TRBV12-4 and TRBJ1-1; D ambiguous. This TCR derives from a male donor with ankylosing spondylitis or in good health (not recorded which). The CDR3 here is CASQQYHEAFF. Written as DNA, the CDR3 is TGTGCCAGCCAGCAATACCATGAAGCTTTCTTT.